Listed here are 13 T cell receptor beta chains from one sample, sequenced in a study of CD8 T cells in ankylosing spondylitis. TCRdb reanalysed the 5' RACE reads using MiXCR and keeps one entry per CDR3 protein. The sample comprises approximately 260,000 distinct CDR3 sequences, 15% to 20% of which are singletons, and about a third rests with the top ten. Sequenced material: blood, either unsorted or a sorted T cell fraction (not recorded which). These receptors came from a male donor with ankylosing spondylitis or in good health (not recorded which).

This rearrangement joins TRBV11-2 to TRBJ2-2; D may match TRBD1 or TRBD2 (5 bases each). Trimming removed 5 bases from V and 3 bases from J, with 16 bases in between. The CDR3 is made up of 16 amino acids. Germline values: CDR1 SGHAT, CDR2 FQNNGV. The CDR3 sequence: CASSHVGVLDTGELFF. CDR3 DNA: TGTGCCAGCAGCCACGTGGGGGTATTGGACACCGGGGAGCTGTTTTTT.

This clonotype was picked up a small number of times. CDR3 DNA: TGTGCCAGCAGCGTAGCCGGGGCTGGAATGTACGAGCAGTACTTC. Protein product: CASSVAGAGMYEQYF. The chain carries TRBV9 and TRBJ2-7; D tentatively fits TRBD1 or TRBD2 (5 bases each). Germline CDR1 and CDR2: SGDLS and YYNGEE. The CDR3 loop spans 15 amino acids. V shed 0 bases and J shed 4 bases, with 14 bases lying between them.

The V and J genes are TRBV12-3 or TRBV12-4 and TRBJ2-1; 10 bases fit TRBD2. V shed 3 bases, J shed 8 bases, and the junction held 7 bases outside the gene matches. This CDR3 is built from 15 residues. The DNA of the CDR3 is TGTGCCAGCAGTTTCGTAGCGGGAGGTTTCGATGAGCAGTTCTTC. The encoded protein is CASSFVAGGFDEQFF.

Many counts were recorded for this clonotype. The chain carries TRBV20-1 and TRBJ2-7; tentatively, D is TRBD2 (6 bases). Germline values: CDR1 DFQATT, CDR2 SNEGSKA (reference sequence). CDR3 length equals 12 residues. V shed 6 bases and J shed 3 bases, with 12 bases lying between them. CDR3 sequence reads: CSARLGGYEQYF. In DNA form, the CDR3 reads TGCAGTGCGCGACTAGGAGGCTACGAGCAGTACTTC.

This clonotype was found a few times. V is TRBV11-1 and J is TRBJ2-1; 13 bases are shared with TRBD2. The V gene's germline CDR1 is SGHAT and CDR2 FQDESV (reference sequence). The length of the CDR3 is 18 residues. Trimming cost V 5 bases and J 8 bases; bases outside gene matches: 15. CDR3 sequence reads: CASSPRVGLAGVSDEQFF. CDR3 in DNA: TGTGCCAGCAGCCCCCGTGTCGGACTAGCGGGAGTCAGCGATGAGCAGTTCTTC. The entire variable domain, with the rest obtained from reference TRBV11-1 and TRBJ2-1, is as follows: EAEVAQSPRYKITEKSQAVAFWCDPISGHATLYWYRQILGQGPELLVQFQDESVVDDSQLPKDRFSAERLKGVDSTLKIQPAELGDSAMYLCASSPRVGLAGVSDEQFFGPGTRLTVL.

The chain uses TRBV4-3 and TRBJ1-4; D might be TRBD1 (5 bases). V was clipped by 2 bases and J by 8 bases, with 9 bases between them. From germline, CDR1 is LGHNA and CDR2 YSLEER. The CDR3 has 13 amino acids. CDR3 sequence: CASSQRGWEKLFF. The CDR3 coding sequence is TGCGCCAGCAGCCAAAGGGGTTGGGAAAAACTGTTTTTT.

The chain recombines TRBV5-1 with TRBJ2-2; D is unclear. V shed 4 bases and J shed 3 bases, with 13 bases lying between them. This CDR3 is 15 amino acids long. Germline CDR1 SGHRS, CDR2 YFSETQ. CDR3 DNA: TGCGCCAGCAGCCAGGACCAACGGTACACCGGGGAGCTGTTTTTT. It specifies CASSQDQRYTGELFF.

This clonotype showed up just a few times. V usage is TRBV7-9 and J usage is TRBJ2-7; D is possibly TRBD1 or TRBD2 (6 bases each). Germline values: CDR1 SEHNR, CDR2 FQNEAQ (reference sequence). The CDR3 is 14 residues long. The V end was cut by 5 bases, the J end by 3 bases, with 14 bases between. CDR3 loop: CASSPFGGFYEQYF. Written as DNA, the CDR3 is TGTGCCAGCAGCCCCTTCGGGGGCTTCTACGAGCAGTACTTC.

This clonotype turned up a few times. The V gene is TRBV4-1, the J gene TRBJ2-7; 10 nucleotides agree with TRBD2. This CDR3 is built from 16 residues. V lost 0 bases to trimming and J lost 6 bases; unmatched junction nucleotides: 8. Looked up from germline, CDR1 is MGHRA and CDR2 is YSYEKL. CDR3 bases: TGCGCCAGCAGCCAAGAACCCGGGCTAGCGGGAGTCGAGCAGTACTTC. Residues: CASSQEPGLAGVEQYF.

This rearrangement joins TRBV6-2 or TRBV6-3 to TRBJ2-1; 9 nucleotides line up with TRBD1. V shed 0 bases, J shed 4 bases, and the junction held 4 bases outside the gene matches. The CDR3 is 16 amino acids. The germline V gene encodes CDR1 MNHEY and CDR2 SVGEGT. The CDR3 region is CASSYSTGQGYNEQFF. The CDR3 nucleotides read TGTGCCAGCAGTTACTCGACCGGACAGGGGTACAATGAGCAGTTCTTC.

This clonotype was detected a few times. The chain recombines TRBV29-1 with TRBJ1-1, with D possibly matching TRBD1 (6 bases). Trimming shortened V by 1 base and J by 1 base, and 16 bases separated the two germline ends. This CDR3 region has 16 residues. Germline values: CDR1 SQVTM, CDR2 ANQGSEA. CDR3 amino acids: CSVEVEAGTPNTEAFF. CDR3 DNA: TGCAGCGTTGAAGTCGAGGCCGGGACACCGAACACTGAAGCTTTCTTT.

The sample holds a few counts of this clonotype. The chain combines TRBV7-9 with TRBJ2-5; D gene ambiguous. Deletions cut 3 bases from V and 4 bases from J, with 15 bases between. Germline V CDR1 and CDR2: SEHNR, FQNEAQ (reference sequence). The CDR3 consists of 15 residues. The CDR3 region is CASSFRTQLGETQYF. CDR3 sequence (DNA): TGTGCCAGCAGCTTTCGGACCCAACTCGGAGAGACCCAGTACTTC.

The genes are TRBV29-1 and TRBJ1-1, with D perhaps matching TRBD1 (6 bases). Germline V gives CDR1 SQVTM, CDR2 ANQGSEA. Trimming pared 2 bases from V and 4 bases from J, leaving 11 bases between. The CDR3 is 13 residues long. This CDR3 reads CSVELQGCTEAFF. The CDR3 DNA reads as TGCAGCGTTGAACTCCAGGGGTGCACTGAAGCTTTCTTT. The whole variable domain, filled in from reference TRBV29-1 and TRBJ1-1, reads SAVISQKPSRDICQRGTSLTIQCQVDSQVTMMFWYRQQPGQSLTLIATANQGSEATYESGFVIDKFPISRPNLTFSTLTVSNMSPEDSSIYLCSVELQGCTEAFFGQGTRLTVV.